This T cell receptor (beta chain) was retrieved from a study of tumor and adjacent non-tumor tissue in lung cancer. General study points: Patients with more diverse tumor TCRs had worse survival.

The CDR3 has 14 amino acids. Germline V gene data show CDR1 as SGHVS and CDR2 as FQNEAQ. On this clonotype: Its target is unknown. Its ends do not fully match the called genes, so a read error is possible.

The template was RNA from unsorted bulk tissue. A modified ARM-PCR protocol with three rounds of nested PCR amplified TCRbeta. One entry per CDR3 protein, called by TCRdb with MiXCR from the multiplex PCR reads. The table has 200,000 to 250,000 distinct CDR3 sequences, 71% seen once. The sequencing input was lung tumor tissue. This sequence was found in a man aged 55-75 years with non-small cell lung cancer. J is TRBJ1-3 and V is TRBV7-8; D remains unclear. For the CDR3, the DNA is TGTGTCAGCAGTTTATTCTATACTGGAAACACCATATATTTT. Translation: CVSSLFYTGNTIYF.